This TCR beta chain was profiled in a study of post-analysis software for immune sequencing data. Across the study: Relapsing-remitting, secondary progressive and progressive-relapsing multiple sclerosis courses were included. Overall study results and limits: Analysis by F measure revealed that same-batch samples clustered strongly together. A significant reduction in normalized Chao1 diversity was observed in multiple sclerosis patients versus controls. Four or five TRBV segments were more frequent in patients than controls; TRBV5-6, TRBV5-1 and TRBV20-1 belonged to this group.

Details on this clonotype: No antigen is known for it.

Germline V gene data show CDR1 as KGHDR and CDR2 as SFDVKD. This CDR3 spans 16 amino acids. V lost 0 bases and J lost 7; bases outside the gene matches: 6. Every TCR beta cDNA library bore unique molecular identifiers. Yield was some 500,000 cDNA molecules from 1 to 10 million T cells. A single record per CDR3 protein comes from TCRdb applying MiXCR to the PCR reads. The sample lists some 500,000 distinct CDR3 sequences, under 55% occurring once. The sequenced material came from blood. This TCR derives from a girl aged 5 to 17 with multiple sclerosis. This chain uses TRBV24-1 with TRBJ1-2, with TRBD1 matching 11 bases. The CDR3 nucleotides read TGTGCCACCAGTGATTTGGGGACAGGGGGAATTGGTGGCTACACCTTC. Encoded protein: CATSDLGTGGIGGYTF.